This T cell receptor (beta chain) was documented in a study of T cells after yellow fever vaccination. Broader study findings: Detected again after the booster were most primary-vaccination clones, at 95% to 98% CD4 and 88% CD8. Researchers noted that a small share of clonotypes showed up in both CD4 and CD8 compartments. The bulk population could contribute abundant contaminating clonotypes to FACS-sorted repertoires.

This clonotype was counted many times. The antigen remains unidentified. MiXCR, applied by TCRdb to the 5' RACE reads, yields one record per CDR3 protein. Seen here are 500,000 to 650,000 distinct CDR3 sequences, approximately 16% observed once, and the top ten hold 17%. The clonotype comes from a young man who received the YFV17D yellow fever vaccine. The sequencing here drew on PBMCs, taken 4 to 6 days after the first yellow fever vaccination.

CDR3 DNA sequence: TGTGCCAGCAGCCTAGTGGGGGGGGCCCCAGATACGCAGTATTTT. This encodes CASSLVGGAPDTQYF. The genes are TRBV7-2 and TRBJ2-3; tentatively, D is TRBD2 (7 bases). This CDR3 has 15 residues. V was pared by 5 bases and J by 4 bases, with 16 bases between. CDR1 and CDR2 (germline): SGHTA, FQGNSA.